What follows describes a single T cell receptor (beta chain). Its recognized antigen is unknown. No quality values exist for individual bases; no much larger clone is one base distant. Library preparation was by the immunoSEQ multiplex PCR assay. As for how the authors treated the data: To diagnose cytomegalovirus status from the catalog of TCR beta chain sequences, a statistical classification framework was built. TCRdb retrieved this table from immuneACCESS and kept in-frame rearrangements only. Not all clones are present; in checked studies, unresolved V genes account for under half, and no reason is known for the remainder. V and J calls plus clone size are reproduced from that table; the DNA served to infer D and trimming. Recorded for this sample are 250,000 to 300,000 clones; 90% of them occurred a single time. The top ten clones comprise 0.37% of the sample. Donors formed part of the validation cohort, which comprised 95 to 150 subjects and was distinct from the first cohort of 666 subjects.

This sample was included in a study of cytomegalovirus exposure and HLA in healthy donors (dated by TCRdb to 2015 to 2018). At the level of the whole study: According to a later analysis, the approximately 120 validation repertoires were produced on the same platform as the approximately 690 repertoires of the first cohort. The aim of the study was to test whether cataloging public T cell receptors could identify signatures of past pathogen exposure. The study combined high-throughput TCR immunosequencing, statistical association of individual TCRs with disease status, and machine learning to predict cytomegalovirus infection status. Besides the first cohort of some 670 subjects, a separate validation cohort made up of over 100 different subjects was used.

Overall results and qualifications from the work: A later analysis lacked HLA typing for the validation cohort, so it scored co-occurrence in that cohort across all 110 or so repertoires. A total of fewer than 200 TCR beta chains were listed by the study as associated with cytomegalovirus. While some public TCRs were present in many individuals, most TCR sequences turned up only very rarely across donors. According to the authors, the approach could potentially be generalized to other disease states and immunological phenotypes. In vitro tests confirmed that three of the cytomegalovirus-associated TCR beta chains recognize cytomegalovirus antigens. Cytomegalovirus status was reported to be diagnosed by the classifier with high specificity and sensitivity in both the original and validation cohorts. In a later analysis, TCRs clustered in the first cohort were found to also tend to co-occur in the roughly 120 validation repertoires, with 94% of cluster scores above 0.

The CDR3 measures 14 amino acids from cysteine to phenylalanine. Left in the record is the CDR3 DNA by itself, 42 bases read in frame from the first base. Reading the germline V gene gives CDR1 MDHEN and CDR2 SYDVKM. After removal of 4 bases from V and 4 bases from J, the junction retains 5 bases not matched to a gene. The chain couples TRBV28 to TRBJ2-7, with 9 bases matching TRBD1. The material sequenced was PBMCs. This receptor was taken from a woman under 30 in good health and CMV-seronegative. CDR3 region: CASSWTGAGYEQYF. The nucleotides read TGTGCCAGCAGTTGGACAGGGGCCGGGTACGAGCAGTACTTC.